A selection of T cell receptor beta chains follows, all from one sample in a study of patients and donors after allogeneic stem cell transplantation. TCRdb called the RT-PCR reads again in MiXCR, with one record for every CDR3 protein. The sample lists 400,000 to 500,000 distinct CDR3 sequences; 16% were seen once. Sequencing used blood, either unsorted or a sorted T cell fraction (not recorded which). The receptors were sampled from a human donor who was either an allogeneic HSCT recipient or a stem cell or donor lymphocyte infusion donor (not recorded which). It is not recorded whose cells these are; they may come from a transplant donor. CDR3s include the opening cysteine and the closing phenylalanine or tryptophan.

V gene	J gene	CDR3 protein
TRBV7-3	TRBJ2-1	CASSLRFGVREQFF
TRBV6-2/TRBV6-3	TRBJ1-2	CASSYGRGYTF
TRBV4-3	TRBJ2-7	CASSQEDSHEQYF
TRBV25-1	TRBJ1-4	CASSESPGTDEKLFF
TRBV25-1	TRBJ2-2	CASSDYKGGRGQDGELFF
TRBV4-3	TRBJ2-3	CASSHSLSGSSTDTQYF
TRBV25-1	TRBJ1-6	CASRRGGTPLHF
TRBV20-1	TRBJ1-5	CSARDYQGQAQHF
TRBV18	TRBJ2-3	CASSPLGAQYF
TRBV18	TRBJ1-4	CASSPTKGINEKLFF
TRBV20-1	TRBJ2-1	CSASWRLPGHNEQFF
TRBV12-3/TRBV12-4	TRBJ2-7	CASSTSIKTGDEQYF
TRBV29-1	TRBJ2-7	CSVDGDRETNEQYF
TRBV4-2	TRBJ2-7	CASSQLGRGEQYF
TRBV2	TRBJ2-7	CASRRQGAYEQYF
TRBV20-1	TRBJ1-4	CSASNREKLFF
TRBV5-5	TRBJ1-4	CASPGQGATNEKLFF
TRBV7-2	TRBJ2-7	CASSLAGTTSEEQYF
TRBV4-3	TRBJ1-5	CASSQEPGTPQHF
TRBV29-1	TRBJ1-2	CSVMDRAYGYTF
TRBV24-1	TRBJ2-7	CATSGETGGAYEQYF
TRBV6-1	TRBJ1-5	CASSQQGGQPQHF
TRBV20-1	TRBJ1-5	CSALTGQGEHSNQPQHF
TRBV12-3/TRBV12-4	TRBJ1-5	CASSFRGSSNQPQHF
TRBV15	TRBJ2-5	CATSRETSALSGTQYF
TRBV28	TRBJ1-5	CASSLEGSRAQPQHF
TRBV15	TRBJ2-2	CATSRDGPANTGELFF
TRBV12-3/TRBV12-4	TRBJ2-5	CASSLDRVEYF